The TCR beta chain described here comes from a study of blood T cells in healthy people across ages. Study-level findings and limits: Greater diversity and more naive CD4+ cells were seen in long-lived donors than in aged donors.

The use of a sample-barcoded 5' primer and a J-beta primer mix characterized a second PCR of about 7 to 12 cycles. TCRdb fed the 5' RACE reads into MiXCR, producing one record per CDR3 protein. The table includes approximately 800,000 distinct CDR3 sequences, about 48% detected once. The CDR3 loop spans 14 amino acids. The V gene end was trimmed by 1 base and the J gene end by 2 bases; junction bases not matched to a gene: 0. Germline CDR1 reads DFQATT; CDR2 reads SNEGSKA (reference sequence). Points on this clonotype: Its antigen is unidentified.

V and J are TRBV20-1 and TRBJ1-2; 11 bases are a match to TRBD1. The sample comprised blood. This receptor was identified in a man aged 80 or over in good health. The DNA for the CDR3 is TGCAGTGCTAGAGGGACAGGGGGCAACTATGGCTACACCTTC. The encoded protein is CSARGTGGNYGYTF.